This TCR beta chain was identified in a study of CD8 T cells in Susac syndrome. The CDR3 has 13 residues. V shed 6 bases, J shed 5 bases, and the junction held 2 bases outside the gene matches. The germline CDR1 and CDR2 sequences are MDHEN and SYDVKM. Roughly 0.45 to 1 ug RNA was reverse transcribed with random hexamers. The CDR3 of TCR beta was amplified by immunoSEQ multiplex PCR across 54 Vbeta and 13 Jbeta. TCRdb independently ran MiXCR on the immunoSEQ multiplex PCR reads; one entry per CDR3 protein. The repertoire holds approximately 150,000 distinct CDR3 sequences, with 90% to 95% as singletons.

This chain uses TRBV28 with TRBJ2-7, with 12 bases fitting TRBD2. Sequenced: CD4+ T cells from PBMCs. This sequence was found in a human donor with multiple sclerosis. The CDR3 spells CASRTSGGNEQYF. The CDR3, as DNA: TGTGCCAGCAGAACTAGCGGGGGGAACGAGCAGTACTTC.